This TCR beta chain is drawn from a study of CD8 T cells in Susac syndrome. It was with random hexamers that roughly 0.45 to 1 ug RNA was reverse transcribed. Across 54 Vbeta and 13 Jbeta, immunoSEQ multiplex PCR amplified TCR beta CDR3. MiXCR, applied by TCRdb to the immunoSEQ multiplex PCR reads, yields one record per CDR3 protein. Among some 260,000 distinct CDR3 sequences, about 85% were seen once, and the ten largest hold over 0.1%. The sample consisted of CD8+ T cells from PBMCs. The sequence derives from a human donor with multiple sclerosis.

Here the CDR3 DNA reads TGTGCCAGCAGTTATGGGGCGAGGGAGCAGTACTTC. This sequence encodes CASSYGAREQYF. The chain links TRBV27 to TRBJ2-7, with D perhaps TRBD1 (5 bases). The V end lost 4 bases, the J end lost 7 bases, and 11 bases lay between the germline ends. The CDR3 has 12 residues. Germline CDR1 is MNHEY and CDR2 is SMNVEV (reference sequence).